The source of this TCR beta chain is a study of naive and memory T cell subsets. An equimolar mix of two oligonucleotides served as the beta constant-region primer for TRBC1 and TRBC2. The ligated cDNA underwent four PCR rounds using SP2 and nested alpha and beta constant-region primers. TCRdb processed the UMI-ligation and nested PCR reads anew with MiXCR; each CDR3 protein has one entry. The sample gives tens of thousands of distinct CDR3 sequences, approximately 17% of which show up once; less than 3.5% is in the top ten. The CDR3 is made up of 11 amino acids. CDR1 and CDR2 from the germline V gene are SEHNR and FQNEAQ (reference sequence). V was trimmed by 4 bases and J by 6 bases, leaving 5 bases between them.

The source is a human donor in good health. The V and J genes are TRBV7-9 and TRBJ2-3; no clear D. Input material: effector memory CD4+ T cells from blood. The sample's subset: effector memory, CD45RA- CD27-. CDR3: CASSSFDTQYF. Written as DNA, the CDR3 is TGTGCCAGCAGCTCCTTCGATACGCAGTATTTT.